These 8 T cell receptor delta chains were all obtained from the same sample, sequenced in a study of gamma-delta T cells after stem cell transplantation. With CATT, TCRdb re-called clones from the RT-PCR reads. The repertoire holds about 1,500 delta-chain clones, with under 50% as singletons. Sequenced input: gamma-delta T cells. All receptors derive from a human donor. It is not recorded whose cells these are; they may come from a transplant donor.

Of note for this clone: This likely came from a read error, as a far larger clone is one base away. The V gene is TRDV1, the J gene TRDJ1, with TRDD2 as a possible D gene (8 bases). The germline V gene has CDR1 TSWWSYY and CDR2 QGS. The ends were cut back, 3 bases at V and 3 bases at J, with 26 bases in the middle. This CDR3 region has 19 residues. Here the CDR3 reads CALGDHLPRHHWGPDKLIF. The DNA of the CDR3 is TGTGCTCTTGGGGATCACCTTCCTAGGCACCACTGGGGTCCCGATAAACTCATCTTT.

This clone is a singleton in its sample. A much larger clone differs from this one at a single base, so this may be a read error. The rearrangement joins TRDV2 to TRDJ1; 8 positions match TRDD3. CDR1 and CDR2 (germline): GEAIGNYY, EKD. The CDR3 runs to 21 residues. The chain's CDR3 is CAWPPFFSYLDWGPHTNKLIF. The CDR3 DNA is TGTGCCTGGCCCCCCTTCTTTTCCTATCTGGACTGGGGGCCCCACACCAATAAACTCATCTTT.

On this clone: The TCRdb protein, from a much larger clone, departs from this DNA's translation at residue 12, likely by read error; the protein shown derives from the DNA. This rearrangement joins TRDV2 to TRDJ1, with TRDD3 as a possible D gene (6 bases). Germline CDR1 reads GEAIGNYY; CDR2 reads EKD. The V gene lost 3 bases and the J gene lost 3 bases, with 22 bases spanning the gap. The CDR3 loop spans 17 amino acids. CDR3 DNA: TGTGCCTGTGACTCGGTCGTGGGGGCCCAGTACGCCGATAAACTCATCTTT. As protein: CACDSVVGAQYADKLIF.

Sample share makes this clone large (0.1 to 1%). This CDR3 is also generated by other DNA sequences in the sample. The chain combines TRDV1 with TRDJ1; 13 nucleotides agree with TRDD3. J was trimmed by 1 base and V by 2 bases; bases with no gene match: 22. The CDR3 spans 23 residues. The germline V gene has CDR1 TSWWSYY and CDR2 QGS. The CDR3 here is CALGERLHSTGGYEFEPTDKLIF. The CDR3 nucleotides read TGTGCTCTTGGGGAAAGGTTACACTCGACTGGGGGATACGAGTTTGAACCCACCGATAAACTCATCTTT.

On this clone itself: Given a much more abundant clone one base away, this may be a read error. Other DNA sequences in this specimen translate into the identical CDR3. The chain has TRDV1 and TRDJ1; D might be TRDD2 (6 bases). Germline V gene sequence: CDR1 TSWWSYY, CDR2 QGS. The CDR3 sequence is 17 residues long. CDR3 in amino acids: CALGELLLRQRSDKLIF. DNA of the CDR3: TGTGCCCTTGGGGAACTACTCCTACGACAAAGGTCCGATAAACTCATCTTT.

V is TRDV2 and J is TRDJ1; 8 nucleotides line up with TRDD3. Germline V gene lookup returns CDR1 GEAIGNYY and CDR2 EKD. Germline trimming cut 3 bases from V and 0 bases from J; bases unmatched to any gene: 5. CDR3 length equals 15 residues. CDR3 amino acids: CACDPLGAYTDKLIF. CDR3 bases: TGTGCCTGTGACCCACTGGGGGCCTACACCGATAAACTCATCTTT.

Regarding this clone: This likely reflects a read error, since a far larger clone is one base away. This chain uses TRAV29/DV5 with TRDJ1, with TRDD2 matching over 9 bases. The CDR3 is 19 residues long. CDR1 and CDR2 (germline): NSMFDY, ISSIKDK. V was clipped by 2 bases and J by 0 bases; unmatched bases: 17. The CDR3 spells CAASLLPTLPRPYTDKLIF. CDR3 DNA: TGTGCAGCAAGTCTCCTTCCTACCCTACCAAGACCTTACACCGATAAACTCATCTTT.

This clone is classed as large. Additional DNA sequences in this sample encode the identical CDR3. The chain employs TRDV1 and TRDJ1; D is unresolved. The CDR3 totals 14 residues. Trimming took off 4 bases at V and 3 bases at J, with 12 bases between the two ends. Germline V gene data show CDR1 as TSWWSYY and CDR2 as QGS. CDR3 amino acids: CALGGIPPSDKLIF. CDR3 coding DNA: TGTGCTCTTGGGGGGATCCCCCCATCCGATAAACTCATCTTT.